The sequence of this T cell receptor (beta chain) was determined in a study of vaccination effects on CD4 cells after COVID-19. Study overall: Post-vaccine sample collection fell at a median of 72 days after the second dose. Study-level points and caveats: Only a single clone (1 of 255 vaccine-induced clones in healthy vaccinees) cross-reacted with common cold coronaviruses. Late after vaccination, infection- and vaccine-induced clones showed marked clonal contraction.

This clone showed up just a few times. Antigen: not known. The length of the CDR3 is 13 residues. Germline CDR1 and CDR2: SGHRS and YFSETQ. Trimming removed 2 bases from V and 5 bases from J, with 10 bases in between. Expansion with viral peptide pools was applied to antigen-specific CD4+ T cells by the ViraFEST assay prior to sequencing. The authors isolated CD4+ T cells after about eleven days of culture. Participants got two doses of BNT162b2 or mRNA-1273 vaccine. Cells had half their medium changed to IL-2 medium on days 3 and 7. Clones were read by immunoSEQ multiplex PCR, and TCRdb kept only the in-frame ones, dropping some. Of tens of thousands of clones in the sample, roughly 72% are singletons; the top ten hold 1% to 1.5%.

Sequencing used CD4+ T cells from PBMCs cultured with HCoV-229E spike peptides, obtained after COVID-19 vaccination. The chain recombines TRBV5-1 with TRBJ2-5; the D gene is possibly TRBD1 (6 bases). The sequence derives from a human donor who received a COVID-19 vaccine. This chain's CDR3 is CASSLQGDETQYF. CDR3 DNA: TGCGCCAGCAGCTTACAGGGTGATGAGACCCAGTACTTC.